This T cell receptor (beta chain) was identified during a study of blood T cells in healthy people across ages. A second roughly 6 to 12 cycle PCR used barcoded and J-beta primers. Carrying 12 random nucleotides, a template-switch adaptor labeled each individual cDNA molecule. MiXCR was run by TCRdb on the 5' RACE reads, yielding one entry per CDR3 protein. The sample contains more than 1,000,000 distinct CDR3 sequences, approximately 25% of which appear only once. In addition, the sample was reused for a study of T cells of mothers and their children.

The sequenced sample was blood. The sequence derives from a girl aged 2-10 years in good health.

The CDR3 bases are TGTGCCAGCACCTCGGAGCGGCTAGCGGGAGCGAAGAAAGAGACCCAGTACTTC. Its translation: CASTSERLAGAKKETQYF. This chain links TRBV7-8 with TRBJ2-5; TRBD2 matches at 10 bases. From germline, CDR1 is SGHVS and CDR2 FQNEAQ. Unmatched junction bases numbered 17, after V lost 7 bases and J lost 3 bases. The CDR3 runs 18 residues.